The clone carrying this T cell receptor (beta chain) was seen a handful of times. Its target is unknown. Using immunoSEQ multiplex PCR, the repertoire was profiled, and TCRdb retains in-frame clones only, with some absent. The table has some 2,100 clones, approximately 87% seen once. Sample time point: 2015-2016 season, pre-vaccination. Vaccine contraindications, substance abuse, HIV/AIDS, active malignancy and active illness excluded donors. The data are from a study of follicular helper T cells after annual influenza vaccination. Study-wide results and caveats: Day 7 ICOS+CD38+ clones were most often found later in ICOS-CD38- cTfh cells. Productive TCRB sequences came from only roughly 10-23% of cells. Successive annual vaccinations recalled a recurrent oligoclonal ICOS+CD38+ cTfh response with influenza-specific clonotypes.

J was trimmed by 5 bases and V by 5 bases; bases with no gene match: 8. Germline loops: CDR1 MDHEN, CDR2 SYDVKM. The length of the CDR3 is 15 residues. The sequence came from an adult who received the influenza vaccine. The sample was CXCR5- memory CD4+ T cells sorted from blood, taken on the day of influenza vaccination. This chain links TRBV28 with TRBJ1-5; TRBD1 matches 8 bases. In DNA, the CDR3 is TGTGCCAGCAGTCGCACCGGGACAGGCCATCAGCCCCAGCATTTT. Amino acids: CASSRTGTGHQPQHF. The variable domain in full, completed from reference TRBV28 and TRBJ1-5, reads DVKVTQSSRYLVKRTGEKVFLECVQDMDHENMFWYRQDPGLGLRLIYFSYDVKMKEKGDIPEGYSVSREKKERFSLILESASTNQTSMYLCASSRTGTGHQPQHFGDGTRLSIL.